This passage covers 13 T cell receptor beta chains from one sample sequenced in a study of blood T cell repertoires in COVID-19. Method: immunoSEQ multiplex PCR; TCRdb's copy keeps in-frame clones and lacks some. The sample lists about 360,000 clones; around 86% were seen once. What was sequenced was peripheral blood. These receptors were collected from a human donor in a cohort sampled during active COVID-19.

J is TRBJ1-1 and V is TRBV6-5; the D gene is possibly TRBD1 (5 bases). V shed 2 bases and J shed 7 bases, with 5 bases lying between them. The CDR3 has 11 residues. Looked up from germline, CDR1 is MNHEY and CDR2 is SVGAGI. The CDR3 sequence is CASSYTGEAFF. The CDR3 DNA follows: TGTGCCAGCAGTTACACAGGTGAAGCTTTCTTT.

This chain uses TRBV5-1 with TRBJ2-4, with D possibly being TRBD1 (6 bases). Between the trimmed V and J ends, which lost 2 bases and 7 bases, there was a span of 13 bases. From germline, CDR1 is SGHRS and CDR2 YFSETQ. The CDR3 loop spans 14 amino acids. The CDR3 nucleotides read TGCGCCAGCAGCTTTGGGGCAGGGGCTAACATTCAGTACTTC. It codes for CASSFGAGANIQYF.

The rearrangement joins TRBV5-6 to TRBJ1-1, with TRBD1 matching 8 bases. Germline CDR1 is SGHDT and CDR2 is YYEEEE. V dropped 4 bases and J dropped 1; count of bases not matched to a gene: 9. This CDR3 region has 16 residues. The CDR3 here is CASSPTGGSKNTEAFF. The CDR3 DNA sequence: TGTGCCAGCAGCCCAACAGGGGGTAGTAAGAACACTGAAGCTTTCTTT.

CDR3: CASSFPGEAFF. In DNA form, the CDR3 reads TGTGCCAGCAGTTTCCCAGGGGAGGCTTTCTTT. The rearrangement uses TRBV12-3 or TRBV12-4 and TRBJ1-1; a weak D match, TRBD1 (6 bases). The CDR3 contains 11 residues. Trimming left V 3 bases short and J 11 bases short, with 10 bases between.

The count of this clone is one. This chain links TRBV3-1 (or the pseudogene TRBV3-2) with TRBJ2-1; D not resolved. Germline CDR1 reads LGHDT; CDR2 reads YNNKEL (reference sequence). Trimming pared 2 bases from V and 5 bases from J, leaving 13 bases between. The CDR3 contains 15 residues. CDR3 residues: CASSQITARDNEQFF. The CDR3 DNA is TGTGCCAGCAGCCAAATCACCGCCCGGGACAATGAGCAGTTCTTC.

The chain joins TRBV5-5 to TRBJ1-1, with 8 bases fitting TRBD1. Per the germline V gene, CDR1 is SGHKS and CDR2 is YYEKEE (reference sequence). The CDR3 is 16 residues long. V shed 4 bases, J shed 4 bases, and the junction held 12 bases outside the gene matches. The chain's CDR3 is CASSLHPDRVGTEAFF. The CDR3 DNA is TGTGCCAGCAGCCTTCATCCGGACAGGGTTGGCACTGAAGCTTTCTTT. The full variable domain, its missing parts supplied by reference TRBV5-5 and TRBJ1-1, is DAGVTQSPTHLIKTRGQQVTLRCSPISGHKSVSWYQQVLGQGPQFIFQYYEKEERGRGNFPDRFSARQFPNYSSELNVNALLLGDSALYLCASSLHPDRVGTEAFFGQGTRLTVV.

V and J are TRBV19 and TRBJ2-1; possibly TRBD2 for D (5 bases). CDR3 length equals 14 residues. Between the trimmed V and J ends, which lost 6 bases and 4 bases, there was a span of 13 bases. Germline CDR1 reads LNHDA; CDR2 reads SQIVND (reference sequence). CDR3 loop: CASRYDYRYNEQFF. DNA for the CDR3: TGTGCCAGTAGATATGACTACCGATACAATGAGCAGTTCTTC. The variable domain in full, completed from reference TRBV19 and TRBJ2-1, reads DGGITQSPKYLFRKEGQNVTLSCEQNLNHDAMYWYRQDPGQGLRLIYYSQIVNDFQKGDIAEGYSVSREKKESFPLTVTSAQKNPTAFYLCASRYDYRYNEQFFGPGTRLTVL.

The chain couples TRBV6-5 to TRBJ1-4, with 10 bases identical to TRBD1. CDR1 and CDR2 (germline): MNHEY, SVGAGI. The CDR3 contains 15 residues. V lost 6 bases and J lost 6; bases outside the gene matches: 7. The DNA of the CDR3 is TGTGCCAGCAGCGCGACCGGGACAGGGGATGAAAAACTGTTTTTT. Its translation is CASSATGTGDEKLFF.

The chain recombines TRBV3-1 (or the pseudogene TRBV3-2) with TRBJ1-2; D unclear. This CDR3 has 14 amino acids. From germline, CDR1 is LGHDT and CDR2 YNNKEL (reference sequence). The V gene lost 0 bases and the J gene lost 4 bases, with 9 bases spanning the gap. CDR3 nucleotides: TGTGCCAGCAGCCAAGAAACAGCAGCCTATGGCTACACCTTC. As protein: CASSQETAAYGYTF.

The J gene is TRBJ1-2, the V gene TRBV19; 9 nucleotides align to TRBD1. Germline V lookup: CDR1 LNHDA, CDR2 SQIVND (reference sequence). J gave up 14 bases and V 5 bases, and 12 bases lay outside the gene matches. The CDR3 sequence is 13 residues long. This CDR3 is CASSPGQGGRPTF. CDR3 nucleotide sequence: TGTGCCAGTAGTCCGGGACAGGGAGGGAGGCCTACCTTC.

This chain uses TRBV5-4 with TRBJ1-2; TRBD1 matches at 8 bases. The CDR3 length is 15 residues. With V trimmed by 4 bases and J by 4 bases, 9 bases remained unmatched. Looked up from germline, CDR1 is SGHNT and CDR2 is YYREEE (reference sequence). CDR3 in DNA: TGTGCCAGCAGCCTGACAGGGGCGAACTCCTATGGCTACACCTTC. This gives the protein CASSLTGANSYGYTF.

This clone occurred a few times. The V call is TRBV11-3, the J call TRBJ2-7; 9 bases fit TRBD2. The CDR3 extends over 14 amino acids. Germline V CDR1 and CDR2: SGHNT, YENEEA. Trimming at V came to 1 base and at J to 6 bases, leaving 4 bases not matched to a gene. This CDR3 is CASSLVAGASEQYF. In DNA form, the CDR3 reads TGTGCCAGCAGCTTAGTAGCGGGAGCCTCCGAGCAGTACTTC.

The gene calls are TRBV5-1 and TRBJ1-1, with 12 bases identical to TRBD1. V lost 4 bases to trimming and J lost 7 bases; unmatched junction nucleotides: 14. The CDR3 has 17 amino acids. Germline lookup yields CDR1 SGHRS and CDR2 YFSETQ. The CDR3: CASSPIPGQGAGNEAFF. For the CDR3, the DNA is TGCGCCAGCAGCCCCATCCCGGGACAGGGGGCTGGGAATGAAGCTTTCTTT.